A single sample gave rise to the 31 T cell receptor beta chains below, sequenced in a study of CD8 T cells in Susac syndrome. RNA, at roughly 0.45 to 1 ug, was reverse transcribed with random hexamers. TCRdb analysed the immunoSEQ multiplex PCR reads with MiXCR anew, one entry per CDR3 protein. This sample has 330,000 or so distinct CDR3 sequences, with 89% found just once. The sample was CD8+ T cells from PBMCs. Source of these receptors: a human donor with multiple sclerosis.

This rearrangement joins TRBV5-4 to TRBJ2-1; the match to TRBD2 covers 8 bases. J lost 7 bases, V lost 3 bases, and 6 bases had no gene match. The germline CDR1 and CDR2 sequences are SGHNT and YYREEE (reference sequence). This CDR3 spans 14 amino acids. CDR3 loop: CASSSGLAVNEQFF. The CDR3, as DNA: TGTGCCAGCAGCTCAGGACTAGCAGTAAATGAGCAGTTCTTC.

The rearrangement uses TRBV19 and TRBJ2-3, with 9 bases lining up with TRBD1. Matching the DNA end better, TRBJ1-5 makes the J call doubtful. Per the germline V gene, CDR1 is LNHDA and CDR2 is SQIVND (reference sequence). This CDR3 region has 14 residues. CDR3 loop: CASYTGQGTDTQHF. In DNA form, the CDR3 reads TGTGCCAGCTATACGGGACAGGGCACAGATACGCAGCATTTT.

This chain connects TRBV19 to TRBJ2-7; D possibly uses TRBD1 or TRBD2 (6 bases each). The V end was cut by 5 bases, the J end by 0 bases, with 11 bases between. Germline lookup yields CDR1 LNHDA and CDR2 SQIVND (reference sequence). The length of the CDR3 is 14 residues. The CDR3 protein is CASSAGGSSYEQYF. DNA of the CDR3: TGTGCCAGTAGTGCCGGGGGCAGCTCCTACGAGCAGTACTTC.

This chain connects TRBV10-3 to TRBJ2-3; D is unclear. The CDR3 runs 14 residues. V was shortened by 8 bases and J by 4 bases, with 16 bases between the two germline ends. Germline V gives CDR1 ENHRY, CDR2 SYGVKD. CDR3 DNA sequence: TGTGCCATCGGCCCGGAGACGGGCGCAGATACGCAGTATTTT. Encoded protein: CAIGPETGADTQYF.

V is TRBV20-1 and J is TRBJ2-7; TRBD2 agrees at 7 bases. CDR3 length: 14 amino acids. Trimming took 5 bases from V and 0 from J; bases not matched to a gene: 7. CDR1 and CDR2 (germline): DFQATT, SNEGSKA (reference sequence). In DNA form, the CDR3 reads TGCAGTGCTTTAAGCGGGGAAAGCTCCTACGAGCAGTACTTC. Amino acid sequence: CSALSGESSYEQYF.

This CDR3 reads CASSHGGDYGYTF. CDR3 nucleotide sequence: TGCGCCAGCAGCCATGGTGGAGACTATGGCTACACCTTC. This chain uses TRBV4-1 with TRBJ1-2; D gene ambiguous. The CDR3 totals 13 residues. V was shortened by 3 bases and J by 3 bases, with 8 bases between the two germline ends. In germline, CDR1 is MGHRA, CDR2 YSYEKL.

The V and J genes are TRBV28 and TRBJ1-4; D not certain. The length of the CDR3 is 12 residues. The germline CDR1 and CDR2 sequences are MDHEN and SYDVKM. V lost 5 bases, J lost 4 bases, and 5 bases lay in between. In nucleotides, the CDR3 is TGTGCCAGCAGTGCTTTTAATGAAAAACTGTTTTTT. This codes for CASSAFNEKLFF.

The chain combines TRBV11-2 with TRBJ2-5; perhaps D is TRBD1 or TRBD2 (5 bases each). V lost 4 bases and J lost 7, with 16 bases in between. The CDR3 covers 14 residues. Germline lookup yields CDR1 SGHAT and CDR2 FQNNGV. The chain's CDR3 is CASSYPGPWGTQYF. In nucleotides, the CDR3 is TGTGCCAGCAGCTACCCGGGGCCCTGGGGGACCCAGTACTTC.

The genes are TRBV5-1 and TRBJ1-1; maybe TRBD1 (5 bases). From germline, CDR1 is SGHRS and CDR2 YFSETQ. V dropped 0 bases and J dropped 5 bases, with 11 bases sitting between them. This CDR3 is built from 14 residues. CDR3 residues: CASSLAGGGTEAFF. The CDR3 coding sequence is TGCGCCAGCAGCTTGGCCGGGGGTGGGACTGAAGCTTTCTTT.

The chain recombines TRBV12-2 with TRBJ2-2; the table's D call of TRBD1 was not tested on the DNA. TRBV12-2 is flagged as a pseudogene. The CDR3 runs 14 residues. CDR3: CAEGTGANTGELFF. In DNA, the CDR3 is TGTGCAGAAGGGACAGGCGCGAACACCGGGGAGCTGTTTTTT.

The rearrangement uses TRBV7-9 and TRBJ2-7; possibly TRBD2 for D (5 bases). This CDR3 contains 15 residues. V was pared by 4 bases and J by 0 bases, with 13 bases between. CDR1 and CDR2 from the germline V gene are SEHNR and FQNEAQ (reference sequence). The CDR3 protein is CASSSGVPSSYEQYF. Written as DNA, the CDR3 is TGTGCCAGCAGCTCCGGGGTACCTAGCTCCTACGAGCAGTACTTC.

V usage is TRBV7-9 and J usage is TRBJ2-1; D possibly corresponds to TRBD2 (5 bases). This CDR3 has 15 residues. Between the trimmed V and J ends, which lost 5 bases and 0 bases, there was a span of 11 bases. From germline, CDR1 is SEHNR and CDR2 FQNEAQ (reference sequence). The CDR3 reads CASSLGLNSYNEQFF. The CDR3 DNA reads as TGTGCCAGCAGCCTCGGACTCAACTCCTACAATGAGCAGTTCTTC.

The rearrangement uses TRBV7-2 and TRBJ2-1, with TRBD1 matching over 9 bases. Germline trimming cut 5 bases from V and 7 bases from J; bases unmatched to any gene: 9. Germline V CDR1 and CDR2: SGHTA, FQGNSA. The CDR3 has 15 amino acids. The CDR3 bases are TGTGCCAGCAGCCCCTGGGACAGGGTCGCGAATGAGCAGTTCTTC. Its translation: CASSPWDRVANEQFF.

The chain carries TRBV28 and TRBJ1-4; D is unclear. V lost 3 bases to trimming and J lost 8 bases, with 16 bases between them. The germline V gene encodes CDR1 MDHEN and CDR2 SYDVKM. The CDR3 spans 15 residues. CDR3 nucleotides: TGTGCCAGCAGTTTGTACCGGGCCAGTGGGGAAAAACTGTTTTTT. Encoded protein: CASSLYRASGEKLFF.

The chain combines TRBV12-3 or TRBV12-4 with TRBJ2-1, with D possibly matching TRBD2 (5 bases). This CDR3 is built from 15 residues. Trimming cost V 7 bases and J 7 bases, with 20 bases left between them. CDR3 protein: CASTPLTRGLNEQFF. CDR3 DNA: TGTGCCAGCACCCCTCTGACCCGCGGGTTGAATGAGCAGTTCTTC.

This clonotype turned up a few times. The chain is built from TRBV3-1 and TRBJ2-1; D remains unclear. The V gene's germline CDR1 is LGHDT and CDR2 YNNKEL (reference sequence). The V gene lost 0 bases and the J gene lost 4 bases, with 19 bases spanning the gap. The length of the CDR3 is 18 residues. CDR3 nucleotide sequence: TGTGCCAGCAGCCAAGACTCCGATGATGTTAGGCGGTACAATGAGCAGTTCTTC. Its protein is CASSQDSDDVRRYNEQFF.

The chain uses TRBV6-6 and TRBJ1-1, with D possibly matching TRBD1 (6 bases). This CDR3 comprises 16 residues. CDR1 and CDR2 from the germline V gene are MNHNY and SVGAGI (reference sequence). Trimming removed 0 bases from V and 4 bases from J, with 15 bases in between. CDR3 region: CASSYSVQGRGTEAFF. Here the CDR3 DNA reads TGTGCCAGCAGTTACTCCGTTCAGGGGCGGGGCACTGAAGCTTTCTTT.

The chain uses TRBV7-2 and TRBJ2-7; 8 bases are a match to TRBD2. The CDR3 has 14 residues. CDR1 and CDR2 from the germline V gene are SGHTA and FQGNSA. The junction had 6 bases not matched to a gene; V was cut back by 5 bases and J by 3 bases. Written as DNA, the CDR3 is TGTGCCAGCAGCCCATTTAGCGGGAACTACGAGCAGTACTTC. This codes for CASSPFSGNYEQYF.

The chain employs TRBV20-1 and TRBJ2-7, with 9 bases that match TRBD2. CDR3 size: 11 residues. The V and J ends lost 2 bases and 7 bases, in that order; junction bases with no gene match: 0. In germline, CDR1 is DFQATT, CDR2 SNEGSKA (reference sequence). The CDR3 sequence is CSARLAGEQYF. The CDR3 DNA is TGCAGTGCTAGACTAGCGGGGGAGCAGTACTTC.

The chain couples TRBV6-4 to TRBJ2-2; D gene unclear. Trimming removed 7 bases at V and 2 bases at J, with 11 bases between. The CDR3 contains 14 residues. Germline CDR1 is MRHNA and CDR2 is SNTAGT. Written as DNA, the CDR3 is TGTGCCAGCAAGCCCCTAGACAACACCGGGGAGCTGTTTTTT. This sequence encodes CASKPLDNTGELFF.

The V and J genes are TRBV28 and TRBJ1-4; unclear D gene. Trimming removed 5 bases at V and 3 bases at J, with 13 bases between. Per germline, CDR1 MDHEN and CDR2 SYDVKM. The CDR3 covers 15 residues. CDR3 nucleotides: TGTGCCAGCAGTCCCCACCCAGGTTCTAATGAAAAACTGTTTTTT. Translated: CASSPHPGSNEKLFF.

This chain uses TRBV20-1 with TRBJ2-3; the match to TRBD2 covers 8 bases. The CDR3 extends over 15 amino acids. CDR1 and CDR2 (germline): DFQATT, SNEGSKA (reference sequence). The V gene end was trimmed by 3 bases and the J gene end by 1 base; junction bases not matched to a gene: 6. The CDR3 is CSAREAGLGTDTQYF. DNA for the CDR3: TGCAGTGCTAGGGAGGCGGGACTAGGCACAGATACGCAGTATTTT.

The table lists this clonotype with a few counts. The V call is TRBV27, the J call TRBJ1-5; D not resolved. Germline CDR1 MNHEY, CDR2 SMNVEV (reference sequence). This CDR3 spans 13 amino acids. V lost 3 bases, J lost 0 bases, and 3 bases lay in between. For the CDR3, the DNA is TGTGCCAGCAGTTTGAGTAGCAATCAGCCCCAGCATTTT. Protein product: CASSLSSNQPQHF.

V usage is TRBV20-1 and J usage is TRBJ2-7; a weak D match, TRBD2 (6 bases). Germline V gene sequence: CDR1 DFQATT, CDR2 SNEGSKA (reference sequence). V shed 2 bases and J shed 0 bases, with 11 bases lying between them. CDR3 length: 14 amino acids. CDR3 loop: CSARSQEGSYEQYF. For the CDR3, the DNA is TGCAGTGCTAGAAGTCAGGAGGGCTCCTACGAGCAGTACTTC.

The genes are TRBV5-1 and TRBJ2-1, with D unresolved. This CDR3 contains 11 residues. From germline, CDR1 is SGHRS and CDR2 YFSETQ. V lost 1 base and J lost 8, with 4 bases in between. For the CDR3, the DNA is TGCGCCAGCAGCTTGTACCATGAGCAGTTCTTC. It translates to CASSLYHEQFF.

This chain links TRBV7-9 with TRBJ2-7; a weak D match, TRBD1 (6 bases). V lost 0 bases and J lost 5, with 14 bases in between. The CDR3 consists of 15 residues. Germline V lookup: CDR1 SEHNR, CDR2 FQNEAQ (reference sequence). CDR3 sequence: CASSLAQGFIDEQYF. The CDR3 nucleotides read TGTGCCAGCAGCTTAGCCCAGGGGTTCATAGACGAGCAGTACTTC.

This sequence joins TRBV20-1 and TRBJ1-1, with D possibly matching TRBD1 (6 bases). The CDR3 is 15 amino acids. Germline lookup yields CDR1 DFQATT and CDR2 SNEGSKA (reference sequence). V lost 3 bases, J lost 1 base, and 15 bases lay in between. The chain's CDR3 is CSARGTKKWNTEAFF. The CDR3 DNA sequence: TGCAGTGCTAGGGGGACAAAGAAATGGAACACTGAAGCTTTCTTT.

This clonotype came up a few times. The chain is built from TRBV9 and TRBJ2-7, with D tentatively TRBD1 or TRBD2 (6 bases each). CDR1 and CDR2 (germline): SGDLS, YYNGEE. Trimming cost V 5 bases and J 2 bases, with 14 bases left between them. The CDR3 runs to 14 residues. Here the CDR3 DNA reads TGTGCCAGCAGTTTAGGGGGGCGTCCCTACGAGCAGTACTTC. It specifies CASSLGGRPYEQYF.

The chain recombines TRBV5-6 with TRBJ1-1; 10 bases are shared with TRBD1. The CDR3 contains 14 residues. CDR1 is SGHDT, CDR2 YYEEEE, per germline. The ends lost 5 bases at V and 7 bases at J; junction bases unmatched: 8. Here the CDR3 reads CASRKGTGAYEAFF. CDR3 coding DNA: TGTGCCAGCAGGAAGGGGACAGGGGCCTATGAAGCTTTCTTT. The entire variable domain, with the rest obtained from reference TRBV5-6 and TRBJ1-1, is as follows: DAGVTQSPTHLIKTRGQQVTLRCSPKSGHDTVSWYQQALGQGPQFIFQYYEEEERQRGNFPDRFSGHQFPNYSSELNVNALLLGDSALYLCASRKGTGAYEAFFGQGTRLTVV.

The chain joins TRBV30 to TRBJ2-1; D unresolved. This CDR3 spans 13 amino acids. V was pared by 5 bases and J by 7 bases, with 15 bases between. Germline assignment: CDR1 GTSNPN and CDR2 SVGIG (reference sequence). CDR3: CAWDPRIGNEQFF. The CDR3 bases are TGTGCCTGGGACCCACGAATCGGGAATGAGCAGTTCTTC.

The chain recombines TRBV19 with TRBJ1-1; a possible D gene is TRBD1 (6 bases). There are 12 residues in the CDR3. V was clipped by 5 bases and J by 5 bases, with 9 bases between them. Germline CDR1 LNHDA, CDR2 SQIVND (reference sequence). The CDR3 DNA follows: TGTGCCAGTAGTTGGGGGCTGACTGAAGCTTTCTTT. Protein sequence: CASSWGLTEAFF. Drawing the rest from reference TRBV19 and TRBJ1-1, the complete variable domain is DGGITQSPKYLFRKEGQNVTLSCEQNLNHDAMYWYRQDPGQGLRLIYYSQIVNDFQKGDIAEGYSVSREKKESFPLTVTSAQKNPTAFYLCASSWGLTEAFFGQGTRLTVV.